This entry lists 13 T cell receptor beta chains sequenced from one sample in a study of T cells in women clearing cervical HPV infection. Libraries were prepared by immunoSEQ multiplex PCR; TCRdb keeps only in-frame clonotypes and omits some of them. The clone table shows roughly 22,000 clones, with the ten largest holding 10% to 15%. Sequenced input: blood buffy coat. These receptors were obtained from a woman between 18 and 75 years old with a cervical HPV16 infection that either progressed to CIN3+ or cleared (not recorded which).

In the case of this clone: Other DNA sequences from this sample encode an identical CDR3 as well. The sequenced CDR3 bases are TGTGCCAGCTCACCACCCTACCTGAACCGGGACAGCCAAGAGACA. Translated: CASSPPYLNRDSQET. The whole CDR3 protein is CASSPPYLNRDSQETAFF. This chain links TRBV18 with TRBJ1-1; 7 nucleotides line up with TRBD1. The read ends 3 residues before the CDR3 terminus; that terminus is restored from the germline J gene. Germline V gives CDR1 KGHSH, CDR2 LQKENI. CDR3 size: 18 residues.

CDR3 loop: CASGLDRGGDVYEQYF. The CDR3 DNA, read in part, is TGTGCTAGTGGTTTGGACCGGGGGGGGGACGTGTACGAG. J is TRBJ2-7 and V is TRBV12-5; TRBD2 matches 8 bases. The read gets to within 3 residues of the CDR3 end, and the germline J gene fills in the rest. The CDR3 consists of 16 residues. CDR1 and CDR2 from the germline V gene are LGHNT and FRNRAP. The V gene end was trimmed by 1 base and the J gene end by 4 bases; junction bases not matched to a gene: 9.

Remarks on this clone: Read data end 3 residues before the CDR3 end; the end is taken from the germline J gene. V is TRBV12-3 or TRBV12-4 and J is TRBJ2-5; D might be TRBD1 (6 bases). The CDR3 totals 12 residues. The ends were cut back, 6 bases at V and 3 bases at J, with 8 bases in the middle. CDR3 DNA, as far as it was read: TGTGCCAGCAGCCGGGACAAAGAGACC. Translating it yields CASSRDKET. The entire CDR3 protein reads CASSRDKETQYF.

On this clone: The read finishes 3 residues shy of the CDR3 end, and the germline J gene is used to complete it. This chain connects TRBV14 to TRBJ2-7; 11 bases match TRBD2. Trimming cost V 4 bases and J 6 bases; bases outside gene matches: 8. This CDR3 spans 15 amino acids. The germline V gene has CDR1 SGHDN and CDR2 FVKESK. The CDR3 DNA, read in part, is TGTGCCAGCAGCCGCGGAGCTAGCGGGGGGTTCGAG. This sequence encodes CASSRGASGGFE. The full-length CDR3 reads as CASSRGASGGFEQYF.

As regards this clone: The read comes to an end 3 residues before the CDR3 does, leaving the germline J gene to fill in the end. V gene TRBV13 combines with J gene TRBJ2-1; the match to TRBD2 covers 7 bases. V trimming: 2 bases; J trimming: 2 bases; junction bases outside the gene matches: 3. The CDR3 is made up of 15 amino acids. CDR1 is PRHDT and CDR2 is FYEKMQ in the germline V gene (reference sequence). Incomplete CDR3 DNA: TGTGCCAGCAGCTTAATCCTAGCGGCCTACAATGAG. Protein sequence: CASSLILAAYNE. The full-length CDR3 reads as CASSLILAAYNEQFF.

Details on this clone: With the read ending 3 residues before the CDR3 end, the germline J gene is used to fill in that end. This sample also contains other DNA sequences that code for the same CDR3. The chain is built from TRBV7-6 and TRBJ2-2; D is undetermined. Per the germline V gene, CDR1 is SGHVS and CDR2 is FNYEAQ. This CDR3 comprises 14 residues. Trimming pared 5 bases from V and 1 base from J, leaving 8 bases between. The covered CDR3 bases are TGTGCCAGCAGCCAAAGGCAGAACACCGGGGAG. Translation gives CASSQRQNTGE. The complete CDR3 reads CASSQRQNTGELFF.

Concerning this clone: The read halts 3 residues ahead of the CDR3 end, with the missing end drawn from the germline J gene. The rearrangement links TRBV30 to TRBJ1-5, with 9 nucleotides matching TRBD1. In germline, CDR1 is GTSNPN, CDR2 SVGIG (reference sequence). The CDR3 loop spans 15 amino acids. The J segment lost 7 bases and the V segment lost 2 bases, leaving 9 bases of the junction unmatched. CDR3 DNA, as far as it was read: TGTGCCTGGAGTCTTGGGACAGGGCAAGGGCAGCCC. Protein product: CAWSLGTGQGQP. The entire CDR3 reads CAWSLGTGQGQPQHF.

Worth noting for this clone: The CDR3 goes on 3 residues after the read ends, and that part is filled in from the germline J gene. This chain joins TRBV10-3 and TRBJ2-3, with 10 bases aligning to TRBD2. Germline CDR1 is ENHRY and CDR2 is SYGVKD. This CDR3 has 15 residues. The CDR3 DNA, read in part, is TGTGCCATCAGTGGTATTGAGCGGGGGGGCGAGACG. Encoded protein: CAISGIERGGET. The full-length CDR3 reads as CAISGIERGGETQYF.

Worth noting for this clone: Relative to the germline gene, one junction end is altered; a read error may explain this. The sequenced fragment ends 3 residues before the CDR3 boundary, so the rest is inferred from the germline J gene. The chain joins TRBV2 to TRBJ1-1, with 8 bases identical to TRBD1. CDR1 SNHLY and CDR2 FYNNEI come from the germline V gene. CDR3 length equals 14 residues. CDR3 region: CASREDRGWTEAFF. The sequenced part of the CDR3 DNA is TGTGCCAGCAGAGAAGACAGGGGATGGACTGAA.

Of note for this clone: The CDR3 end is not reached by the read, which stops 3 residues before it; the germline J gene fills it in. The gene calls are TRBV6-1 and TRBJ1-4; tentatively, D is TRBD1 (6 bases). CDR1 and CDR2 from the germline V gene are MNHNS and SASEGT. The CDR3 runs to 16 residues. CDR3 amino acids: CASSETGNSGANVLFF. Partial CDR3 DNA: TGTGCCAGCAGTGAAACAGGGAACTCTGGGGCCAACGTA.

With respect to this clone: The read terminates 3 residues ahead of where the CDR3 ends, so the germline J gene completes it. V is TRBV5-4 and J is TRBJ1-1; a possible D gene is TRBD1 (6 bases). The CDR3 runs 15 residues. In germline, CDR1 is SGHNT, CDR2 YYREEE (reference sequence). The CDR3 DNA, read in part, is TGTGCCAGCAGCTTGGGTGCAGGGTCTACAGGGCGA. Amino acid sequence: CASSLGAGSTGR. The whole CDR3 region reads CASSLGAGSTGRAFF.

CDR3 DNA (partial): TGCAGTGCTAGAGTCGGACTCCCCTCGGGAGATACG. Its translation is CSARVGLPSGDT. In full, the CDR3 reads CSARVGLPSGDTQYF. This chain connects TRBV20-1 to TRBJ2-3, with a tentative D call TRBD2 (5 bases). The CDR3 is cut off 3 residues early in the read; its end comes from the germline J gene. This CDR3 spans 15 amino acids. CDR1 and CDR2 (germline): DFQATT, SNEGSKA (reference sequence). Trimming left V 1 base short and J 5 bases short, with 16 bases between.

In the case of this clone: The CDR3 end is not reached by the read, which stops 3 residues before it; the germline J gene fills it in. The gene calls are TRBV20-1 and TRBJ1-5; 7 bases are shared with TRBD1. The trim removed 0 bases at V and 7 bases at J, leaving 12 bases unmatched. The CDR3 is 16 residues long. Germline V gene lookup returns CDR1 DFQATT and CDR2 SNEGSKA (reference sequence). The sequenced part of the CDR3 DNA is TGCAGTGCTAGAGATCTTCGACAGGGTAGTATGCAGCCC. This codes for CSARDLRQGSMQP. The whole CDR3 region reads CSARDLRQGSMQPQHF.